This T cell receptor (beta chain) is from a study of blood T cell repertoires in COVID-19. Sequencing used immunoSEQ multiplex PCR; TCRdb keeps in-frame clones, though not all of them. The repertoire consists of some 290,000 clones, with around 86% occurring once and the leading ten covering approximately 4%. This clonotype was obtained from a man between 18 and 35 years old with active or convalescent COVID-19. Sequenced material: peripheral blood.

CDR3 in DNA: TGTGCCACTTCGTCAGGGGGCAACACCGGGGAGCTGTTTTTT. This translates into CATSSGGNTGELFF. V is TRBV6-5 and J is TRBJ2-2; 8 bases map to TRBD1. With 10 bases clipped from V and 2 bases from J, the junction kept 6 bases outside the gene matches. The length of the CDR3 is 14 residues. Looked up from germline, CDR1 is MNHEY and CDR2 is SVGAGI.